Shown below are 18 T cell receptor beta chains from a single sample sequenced in a study of blood T cell repertoires in COVID-19. The protocol was immunoSEQ multiplex PCR, while the TCRdb copy is restricted to in-frame clones and leaves out a portion. The sample includes over 150,000 clones, around 90% of them seen just once. Sequencing was done on a sample of PBMCs or T cells enriched from blood (not recorded which). Receptors originate from a woman aged 18-29 years who had recovered from COVID-19.

The chain couples TRBV6-5 to TRBJ1-1, with no clear D. This CDR3 has 11 residues. Per the germline V gene, CDR1 is MNHEY and CDR2 is SVGAGI. Trimming took 6 bases from V and 4 from J, leaving 6 bases between them. The CDR3 region has the DNA TGTGCCAGCAGGGAGATCACTGAAGCTTTCTTT. Protein: CASREITEAFF.

As DNA, the CDR3 is TGCGCCAGCAGCTTAAGAGGGGGGGCCGCAGATACGCAGTATTTT. Translated, it gives CASSLRGGAADTQYF. This chain links TRBV5-1 with TRBJ2-3; TRBD2 is a possible D gene (7 bases). Germline-derived CDR1 and CDR2 are SGHRS and YFSETQ. This CDR3 spans 15 amino acids. V was shortened by 2 bases and J by 4 bases, with 14 bases between the two germline ends.

This clone rates as medium-sized. The chain is built from TRBV4-3 and TRBJ2-1; 10 positions agree with TRBD1. V lost 2 bases and J lost 3; bases outside the gene matches: 4. The CDR3 runs to 16 residues. Germline assignment: CDR1 LGHNA and CDR2 YSLEER. The CDR3: CASSQLGTGDYNEQFF. CDR3 sequence (DNA): TGCGCCAGCAGCCAATTGGGGACAGGGGACTACAATGAGCAGTTCTTC.

CDR3 in amino acids: CASRSGTGGSPLHF. In DNA, the CDR3 is TGTGCCAGCAGGTCCGGGACAGGGGGTTCACCCCTCCACTTT. The chain couples TRBV7-2 to TRBJ1-6; 11 positions agree with TRBD1. After removal of 6 bases from V and 9 bases from J, the junction contained 4 bases not matched to a gene. CDR3 length equals 14 residues. CDR1 SGHTA and CDR2 FQGNSA come from the germline V gene. Looking up the rest from reference TRBV7-2 and TRBJ1-6 gives the full variable domain: GAGVSQSPSNKVTEKGKDVELRCDPISGHTALYWYRQSLGQGLEFLIYFQGNSAPDKSGLPSDRFSAERTGGSVSTLTIQRTQQEDSAVYLCASRSGTGGSPLHFGNGTRLTVT.

The chain recombines TRBV3-1 (or the pseudogene TRBV3-2) with TRBJ2-2, with TRBD2 matching over 7 bases. This CDR3 is 17 amino acids long. From germline, CDR1 is LGHDT and CDR2 YNNKEL (reference sequence). The V and J ends lost 4 bases and 5 bases, in that order; junction bases with no gene match: 13. The CDR3 protein is CASSRLFLAEGTGELFF. CDR3 nucleotides: TGTGCCAGCAGCCGCCTCTTTCTAGCGGAGGGAACCGGGGAGCTGTTTTTT.

The chain recombines TRBV18 with TRBJ2-7; D may be TRBD1 (5 bases). Germline V gene data show CDR1 as KGHSH and CDR2 as LQKENI. Trimming cost V 1 base and J 3 bases, with 19 bases left between them. The CDR3 is made up of 17 amino acids. The CDR3: CASSPLVRPRAYYEQYF. As DNA, the CDR3 is TGTGCCAGCTCACCACTAGTACGCCCCAGGGCCTACTACGAGCAGTACTTC.

The chain employs TRBV14 and TRBJ1-2, with 7 nucleotides matching TRBD1. The CDR3 is 15 residues long. From germline, CDR1 is SGHDN and CDR2 FVKESK. J was trimmed by 5 bases and V by 1 base; bases with no gene match: 7. CDR3 loop: CASSQGTGSVYGYTF. CDR3 sequence (DNA): TGTGCCAGCAGCCAAGGGACAGGTTCCGTATATGGCTACACCTTC.

The V gene is TRBV25-1, the J gene TRBJ1-2; D is perhaps TRBD1 (5 bases). Germline V CDR1 and CDR2: MGHDK, SYGVNS. The CDR3 spans 14 residues. Trimming left V 4 bases short and J 7 bases short, with 16 bases between. CDR3 protein: CASSAAGGMRGYTF. CDR3 DNA sequence: TGTGCCAGCAGTGCCGCGGGGGGTATGCGTGGCTACACCTTC.

The chain uses TRBV28 and TRBJ1-2; D uncertain. Germline V gives CDR1 MDHEN, CDR2 SYDVKM. Trimming cost V 6 bases and J 2 bases, with 10 bases left between them. CDR3 length: 13 residues. The CDR3 is CASSYPRNYGYTF. The CDR3 DNA reads TGTGCCAGCAGCTACCCGCGGAACTATGGCTACACCTTC.

The rearrangement joins TRBV2 to TRBJ2-7; 10 bases map to TRBD1. The ends lost 4 bases at V and 5 bases at J; junction bases unmatched: 5. Germline V gene sequence: CDR1 SNHLY, CDR2 FYNNEI. The CDR3 loop spans 14 amino acids. The CDR3 DNA reads as TGTGCCAGCAGTGCTAGACAGGGGGCTAACGAGCAGTACTTC. Encoded protein: CASSARQGANEQYF.

The rearrangement links TRBV7-3 to TRBJ2-5; D is unresolved. The germline V gene has CDR1 SGHTA and CDR2 FQGTGA. V lost 3 bases to trimming and J lost 1 base, with 6 bases between them. This CDR3 comprises 13 residues. The CDR3: CASSFAAQETQYF. The CDR3 DNA reads as TGTGCCAGCAGCTTTGCGGCCCAAGAGACCCAGTACTTC.

The rearrangement uses TRBV6-2 or TRBV6-3 and TRBJ2-3; possibly TRBD2 for D (7 bases). This CDR3 spans 17 amino acids. V was cut by 0 bases and J by 5 bases, with 18 bases left in between. Germline V lookup: CDR1 MNHEY, CDR2 SVGEGT. CDR3 residues: CASSYSPHREGQDTQYF. DNA of the CDR3: TGTGCCAGCAGTTACTCCCCCCATAGGGAGGGACAAGATACGCAGTATTTT.

The V and J genes are TRBV7-3 and TRBJ2-1; D may be TRBD2 (6 bases). The germline V gene encodes CDR1 SGHTA and CDR2 FQGTGA. This CDR3 has 15 residues. Trimming left V 5 bases short and J 7 bases short, with 18 bases between. CDR3: CASSLGGRERNEQFF. The CDR3 DNA is TGTGCCAGCAGCCTCGGGGGACGGGAGAGGAATGAGCAGTTCTTC.

The genes are TRBV28 and TRBJ1-2, with D possibly matching TRBD1 (5 bases). Trimming shortened V by 3 bases and J by 2 bases, and 16 bases separated the two germline ends. CDR3 length: 16 residues. The germline gives CDR1 MDHEN, CDR2 SYDVKM. The CDR3 nucleotides are TGTGCCAGCAGTTTTCCCCTCGGCAGGGAAAACTATGGCTACACCTTC. Its protein product is CASSFPLGRENYGYTF.

The rearrangement uses TRBV4-1 and TRBJ1-2, with 7 nucleotides matching TRBD1. Trimming cost V 6 bases and J 0 bases; bases outside gene matches: 4. Per the germline V gene, CDR1 is MGHRA and CDR2 is YSYEKL. The CDR3 has 14 residues. The chain's CDR3 is CASSTGASNYGYTF. The CDR3 region has the DNA TGCGCCAGCAGTACAGGGGCATCTAACTATGGCTACACCTTC.

At least ten counts were recorded for this clone. The rearrangement uses TRBV5-5 and TRBJ1-2; no reliable D call. The germline gives CDR1 SGHKS, CDR2 YYEKEE (reference sequence). There are 16 residues in the CDR3. Between the trimmed V and J ends, which lost 2 bases and 9 bases, there was a span of 23 bases. CDR3 coding DNA: TGTGCCAGCAGCTTATCAACCCCTTCCCTCGGGAGGCGCTACACCTTC. Protein sequence: CASSLSTPSLGRRYTF.

The rearrangement links TRBV4-3 to TRBJ2-7, with D possibly being TRBD2 (6 bases). CDR1 and CDR2 from the germline V gene are LGHNA and YSLEER. The V gene lost 1 base and the J gene lost 2 bases, with 15 bases spanning the gap. The CDR3 loop spans 16 amino acids. CDR3 sequence: CASSQAEGPKAYEQYF. In DNA, the CDR3 is TGCGCCAGCAGCCAAGCGGAGGGTCCGAAAGCCTACGAGCAGTACTTC.

The V and J genes are TRBV7-2 and TRBJ1-5; D is possibly TRBD1 (5 bases). The CDR3 extends over 13 amino acids. V was shortened by 5 bases and J by 5 bases, with 10 bases between the two germline ends. CDR1 and CDR2 (germline): SGHTA, FQGNSA. As DNA, the CDR3 is TGTGCCAGCAGCGCCGACAGACATCAGCCCCAGCATTTT. This translates into CASSADRHQPQHF.